Sequencing of this T cell receptor beta chain was carried out in a study of blood T cell repertoires in COVID-19. On the study more broadly: Samples of COVID-19 (acute and convalescent) were obtained from the United States, Italy and Spain. The analysed material was cDNA or gDNA that came from T cells, B-cell-depleted T cells, or PBMCs.

This clone was seen more than once but under ten times. Original analysis: Using reference gene primer amplification, nucleated cell counts were estimated. Repertoires were generated with immunoSEQ multiplex PCR, while TCRdb's copy carries only in-frame clones and drops some. V, J and clone size reflect that table, while D and trimming were determined from the DNA. Found here are some 180,000 clones, roughly 80% of them singletons; the top ten hold 6.5% to 8.5%. This CDR3 has 12 residues. Germline-derived CDR1 and CDR2 are SGHRS and YFSETQ. Trimming removed 5 bases at V and 6 bases at J, with 11 bases between.

The V gene is TRBV5-1, the J gene TRBJ1-1; the D gene is possibly TRBD1 (5 bases). The sequenced sample consisted of peripheral blood. This receptor was taken from a human donor in a cohort sampled during active COVID-19. CDR3 sequence reads: CASRDTSPEAFF. The CDR3, as DNA: TGCGCCAGCAGGGACACGAGCCCTGAAGCTTTCTTT.